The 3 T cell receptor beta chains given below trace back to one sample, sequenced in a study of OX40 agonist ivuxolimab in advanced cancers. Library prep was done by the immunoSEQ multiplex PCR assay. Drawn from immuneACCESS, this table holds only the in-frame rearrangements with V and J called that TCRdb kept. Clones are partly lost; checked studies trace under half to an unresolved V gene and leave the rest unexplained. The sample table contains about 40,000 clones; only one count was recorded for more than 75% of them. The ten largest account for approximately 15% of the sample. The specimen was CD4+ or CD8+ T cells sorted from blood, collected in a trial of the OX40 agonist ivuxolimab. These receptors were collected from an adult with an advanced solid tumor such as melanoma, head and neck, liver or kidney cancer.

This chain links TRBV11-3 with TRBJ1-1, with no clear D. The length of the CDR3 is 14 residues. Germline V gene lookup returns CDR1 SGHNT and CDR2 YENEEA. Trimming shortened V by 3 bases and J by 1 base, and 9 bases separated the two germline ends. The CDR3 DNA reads TGTGCCAGCAGCTTTGGGCAGTCGAACACTGAAGCTTTCTTT. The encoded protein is CASSFGQSNTEAFF.

The CDR3 coding sequence is TGTGCCAGCAGTAGGTCGGGGCTAGACAATCAGCCCCAGCATTTT. Residues: CASSRSGLDNQPQHF. The rearrangement links TRBV28 to TRBJ1-5; the D gene is possibly TRBD1 (5 bases). The CDR3 extends over 15 amino acids. Trimming left V 5 bases short and J 3 bases short, with 14 bases between. Germline assignment: CDR1 MDHEN and CDR2 SYDVKM.

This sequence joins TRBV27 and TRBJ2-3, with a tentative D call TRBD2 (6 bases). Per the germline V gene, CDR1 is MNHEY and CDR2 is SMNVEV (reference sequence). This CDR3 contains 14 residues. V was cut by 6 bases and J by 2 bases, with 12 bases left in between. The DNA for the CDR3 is TGTGCCAGCAGCCGGGACTCAATCACAGATACGCAGTATTTT. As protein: CASSRDSITDTQYF.